The clone carrying this T cell receptor beta chain was found a few times. The antigen is undetermined. TCRdb re-called the 5' RACE reads with MiXCR, one entry per CDR3 protein. Of 75,000 to 100,000 distinct CDR3 sequences in the sample, 11% to 15% were seen once. The germline V gene has CDR1 LNHDA and CDR2 SQIVND (reference sequence). This CDR3 is 12 amino acids long. The V gene lost 5 bases and the J gene lost 10 bases, with 9 bases spanning the gap. These data originate in a study of early T cells in non-severe SARS-CoV-2 infection. Whole-study results and caveats: Matching with VDJdb favored anti-spike CD8 responses (missing private and CD4 specificities).

Sequenced sample: whole blood. This clonotype originated in an adult who was a healthcare worker with PCR-confirmed SARS-CoV-2 infection or an uninfected control (not recorded which). The rearrangement uses TRBV19 and TRBJ1-6; D is undetermined. The CDR3 DNA reads as TGTGCCAGTAGTCAGGTTAACTCACCCCTCCACTTT. Encoded protein: CASSQVNSPLHF.